What follows are 30 T cell receptor beta chains derived from one specimen sequenced in a study of Ad26.COV2.S vaccination and SARS-CoV-2 variants. Libraries were prepared by immunoSEQ multiplex PCR; TCRdb keeps only in-frame clonotypes and omits some of them. The sample includes 350,000 to 450,000 clones, about 89% of them seen just once. Treatment here: some 20 received Ad26.COV2.S at low or high dose, single or two shots; a few received placebo; per-sample allocation not given. Vaccine and placebo recipients were sampled on day 63 after the first injection. The input for sequencing was peripheral blood, taken in a trial of Ad26.COV2.S vaccine versus placebo. These receptors were obtained from a person aged 18-60 years who received the Ad26.COV2.S COVID-19 vaccine or a placebo.

The gene calls are TRBV7-3 and TRBJ2-1, with TRBD2 matching over 8 bases. Germline V CDR1 and CDR2: SGHTA, FQGTGA. The CDR3 runs 16 residues. V shed 2 bases and J 3 bases; nucleotides not matched to a gene: 6. The DNA for the CDR3 is TGTGCCAGCAGCTTAGGACTAGCCCCCCTCTACAATGAGCAGTTCTTC. Encoded protein: CASSLGLAPLYNEQFF.

This sequence joins TRBV19 and TRBJ2-5; 11 bases match TRBD2. The CDR3 has 15 residues. V dropped 6 bases and J dropped 3; count of bases not matched to a gene: 6. CDR1 and CDR2 from the germline V gene are LNHDA and SQIVND (reference sequence). The CDR3 nucleotides are TGTGCCAGTAGCAGAGGGACTAGCGGAGAAGAGACCCAGTACTTC. It encodes CASSRGTSGEETQYF. Full variable domain (remainder filled in from reference TRBV19 and TRBJ2-5): DGGITQSPKYLFRKEGQNVTLSCEQNLNHDAMYWYRQDPGQGLRLIYYSQIVNDFQKGDIAEGYSVSREKKESFPLTVTSAQKNPTAFYLCASSRGTSGEETQYFGPGTRLLVL.

The chain links TRBV5-1 to TRBJ1-4; 7 bases are shared with TRBD1. From germline, CDR1 is SGHRS and CDR2 YFSETQ. The trim removed 3 bases at V and 8 bases at J, leaving 7 bases unmatched. The CDR3 is 14 residues long. The CDR3 DNA reads as TGCGCCAGCAGCTCGCGGGCCAGGGGGGAAAAACTGTTTTTT. Translating gives CASSSRARGEKLFF.

This chain uses TRBV24-1 with TRBJ2-2, with 7 bases lining up with TRBD1. V lost 10 bases to trimming and J lost 5 bases; unmatched junction nucleotides: 6. Germline lookup yields CDR1 KGHDR and CDR2 SFDVKD. CDR3 length: 13 residues. This chain's CDR3 is CATGTVSTGELFF. Here the CDR3 DNA reads TGTGCCACGGGGACAGTTAGTACCGGGGAGCTGTTTTTT.

The chain combines TRBV5-4 with TRBJ2-5; no clear D gene. Germline V lookup: CDR1 SGHNT, CDR2 YYREEE (reference sequence). Trimming removed 4 bases at V and 1 base at J, with 17 bases between. The CDR3 extends over 16 amino acids. The CDR3: CASSLSGSRSQETQYF. CDR3 bases: TGTGCCAGCAGCCTCAGTGGTAGTCGTTCCCAAGAGACCCAGTACTTC.

A note on this clone: Other nucleotide sequences in the sample specify the same CDR3. The chain joins TRBV3-1 (or the pseudogene TRBV3-2) to TRBJ2-2; D is perhaps TRBD2 (5 bases). V was trimmed by 0 bases and J by 6 bases, leaving 8 bases between them. Germline loops: CDR1 LGHDT, CDR2 YNNKEL (reference sequence). The CDR3 length is 14 residues. This chain's CDR3 is CASSQDREAGELFF. CDR3 DNA sequence: TGTGCCAGCAGCCAAGATCGGGAAGCCGGGGAGCTGTTTTTT.

This clone was seen just once. The chain has TRBV30 and TRBJ2-1, with D possibly being TRBD2 (7 bases). Trimming removed 1 base at V and 0 bases at J, with 22 bases between. The CDR3 spans 19 residues. Germline assignment: CDR1 GTSNPN and CDR2 SVGIG (reference sequence). The CDR3 protein is CAWSALTENGGRSYNEQFF. In nucleotides, the CDR3 is TGTGCCTGGAGTGCACTAACGGAAAACGGGGGGCGCTCCTACAATGAGCAGTTCTTC.

This clone was recorded a few times. This sequence joins TRBV5-1 and TRBJ1-1; D is perhaps TRBD1 (5 bases). The CDR3 runs to 14 residues. Trimming removed 8 bases from V and 1 base from J, with 15 bases in between. Per the germline V gene, CDR1 is SGHRS and CDR2 is YFSETQ. CDR3 nucleotides: TGCGCCAGTACACTAACACAGGCGAACACTGAAGCTTTCTTT. Its protein product is CASTLTQANTEAFF.

V is TRBV12-5 and J is TRBJ1-5, with D possibly matching TRBD1 (6 bases). V was trimmed by 1 base and J by 3 bases, leaving 16 bases between them. This CDR3 contains 17 residues. Per germline, CDR1 LGHNT and CDR2 FRNRAP. As DNA, the CDR3 is TGTGCTAGTGGTTTGGATTTGAGGACAGTTCTCAATCAGCCCCAGCATTTT. Translation: CASGLDLRTVLNQPQHF. The full variable domain, with the rest looked up from reference TRBV12-5 and TRBJ1-5, is DARVTQTPRHKVTEMGQEVTMRCQPILGHNTVFWYRQTMMQGLELLAYFRNRAPLDDSGMPKDRFSAEMPDATLATLKIQPSEPRDSAVYFCASGLDLRTVLNQPQHFGDGTRLSIL.

In DNA form, the CDR3 reads TGTGCCAGCAGCTTGAGGGAGGAAGAAGATACGCAGTATTTT. Translated: CASSLREEEDTQYF. The rearrangement joins TRBV13 to TRBJ2-3, with D possibly TRBD2 on 6 matching bases. Germline V gene lookup returns CDR1 PRHDT and CDR2 FYEKMQ (reference sequence). The V gene lost 3 bases and the J gene lost 5 bases, with 12 bases spanning the gap. The CDR3 is made up of 14 amino acids. The complete variable domain, with remaining parts taken from reference TRBV13 and TRBJ2-3, reads AAGVIQSPRHLIKEKRETATLKCYPIPRHDTVYWYQQGPGQDPQFLISFYEKMQSDKGSIPDRFSAQQFSDYHSELNMSSLELGDSALYFCASSLREEEDTQYFGPGTRLTVL.

The chain carries TRBV9 and TRBJ2-2; possible D gene TRBD1, 5 bases. CDR1 SGDLS and CDR2 YYNGEE come from the germline V gene. The CDR3 covers 14 residues. Trimming removed 1 base from V and 3 bases from J, with 7 bases in between. The CDR3 loop reads CASSVTQDTGELFF. The CDR3 coding sequence is TGTGCCAGCAGCGTAACACAGGACACCGGGGAGCTGTTTTTT.

This chain uses TRBV27 with TRBJ1-1, with D tentatively TRBD1 (5 bases). The ends were cut back, 6 bases at V and 4 bases at J, with 15 bases in the middle. Germline V CDR1 and CDR2: MNHEY, SMNVEV (reference sequence). The CDR3 covers 14 residues. As DNA, the CDR3 is TGTGCCAGCAGCTGGGCCAGGGAGGGCACTGAAGCTTTCTTT. Amino acids: CASSWAREGTEAFF.

The chain links TRBV19 to TRBJ2-1, with a weak D call TRBD2 (6 bases). Trimming stripped 2 bases from V and 6 bases from J, with 17 bases between. This CDR3 has 16 amino acids. CDR1 and CDR2 (germline): LNHDA, SQIVND (reference sequence). The CDR3 DNA reads TGTGCCAGTAGTATACAGTCGGCGGGAAGGAGCAATGAGCAGTTCTTC. It is translated as CASSIQSAGRSNEQFF.

DNA of the CDR3: TGTGCCATCAGTGAGTCGATGCCCGAAGAGCAGTACTTC. Protein: CAISESMPEEQYF. This chain uses TRBV10-3 with TRBJ2-7; D is unresolved. CDR3 length: 13 residues. V was shortened by 0 bases and J by 7 bases, with 10 bases between the two germline ends. Germline lookup yields CDR1 ENHRY and CDR2 SYGVKD.

This chain uses TRBV5-1 with TRBJ2-2; no reliable D call. Germline V CDR1 and CDR2: SGHRS, YFSETQ. There are 15 residues in the CDR3. V lost 0 bases and J lost 1, with 7 bases in between. The DNA of the CDR3 is TGCGCCAGCAGCTTGGATAGCAGGAACACCGGGGAGCTGTTTTTT. Translating gives CASSLDSRNTGELFF.

V and J are TRBV3-1 (or the pseudogene TRBV3-2) and TRBJ1-6; D gene uncertain. Germline V CDR1 and CDR2: LGHDT, YNNKEL (reference sequence). V lost 5 bases, J lost 8 bases, and 7 bases lay in between. CDR3 length: 12 amino acids. The CDR3 sequence is CASSKNDSPLHF. CDR3 DNA sequence: TGTGCCAGCAGCAAGAACGATTCACCCCTCCACTTT.

V gene TRBV19 combines with J gene TRBJ1-2; a weak D match, TRBD1 (6 bases). CDR3 size: 15 residues. Germline CDR1 is LNHDA and CDR2 is SQIVND (reference sequence). V gave up 1 base and J gave up 4 bases, with 13 bases separating them. CDR3 sequence (DNA): TGTGCCAGTAGTATAGTCGGGGGGCGAGTCTATGGCTACACCTTC. Protein sequence: CASSIVGGRVYGYTF.

This clone was counted once. The chain recombines TRBV10-3 with TRBJ2-3; D gene ambiguous. From germline, CDR1 is ENHRY and CDR2 SYGVKD. The CDR3 contains 15 residues. Trimming pared 0 bases from V and 0 bases from J, leaving 7 bases between. Here the CDR3 DNA reads TGTGCCATCAGTGAGTCGCTAAGTAGCACAGATACGCAGTATTTT. Protein sequence: CAISESLSSTDTQYF.

CDR3 DNA sequence: TGTGCCAGCAGTGCCGACAGGGAGGAGCCCCAGTACTTC. This encodes CASSADREEPQYF. The V and J genes are TRBV2 and TRBJ2-5, with TRBD1 as a possible D gene (7 bases). Trimming shortened V by 4 bases and J by 9 bases, and 15 bases separated the two germline ends. Germline-derived CDR1 and CDR2 are SNHLY and FYNNEI. CDR3 length: 13 amino acids.

The chain combines TRBV5-1 with TRBJ1-3; TRBD1 aligns across 7 bases. Germline trimming cut 4 bases from V and 0 bases from J; bases unmatched to any gene: 10. This CDR3 is 17 amino acids long. CDR1 SGHRS and CDR2 YFSETQ come from the germline V gene. CDR3 DNA sequence: TGCGCCAGCAGCGGGGGGACAGTCACTCACTCTGGAAACACCATATATTTT. This codes for CASSGGTVTHSGNTIYF.

The chain couples TRBV18 to TRBJ2-7; D might be TRBD2 (7 bases). The CDR3 has 14 residues. Trimming removed 3 bases from V and 6 bases from J, with 15 bases in between. CDR1 and CDR2 (germline): KGHSH, LQKENI. The CDR3 sequence is CASSPPGAGAEQYF. As DNA, the CDR3 is TGTGCCAGCTCACCCCCGGGGGCGGGGGCCGAGCAGTACTTC.

The chain couples TRBV7-8 to TRBJ1-1, with D hard to call. Trimming pared 2 bases from V and 4 bases from J, leaving 11 bases between. From germline, CDR1 is SGHVS and CDR2 FQNEAQ. The CDR3 covers 14 residues. The CDR3 reads CASSLREPGTEAFF. The CDR3 DNA reads as TGTGCCAGCAGCTTAAGGGAGCCGGGCACTGAAGCTTTCTTT.

V gene TRBV20-1 combines with J gene TRBJ1-4; D is undetermined. The CDR3 is made up of 14 amino acids. Trimming left V 3 bases short and J 6 bases short, with 14 bases between. From germline, CDR1 is DFQATT and CDR2 SNEGSKA (reference sequence). The CDR3 DNA reads as TGCAGTGCTAGTACCGCCAACCCTTATGAAAAACTGTTTTTT. Protein: CSASTANPYEKLFF.

As to this clone: Other DNA sequences of this sample code for an identical CDR3. The chain recombines TRBV2 with TRBJ2-7; 7 nucleotides align to TRBD1. With 6 bases clipped from V and 4 bases from J, the junction kept 6 bases outside the gene matches. This CDR3 spans 13 amino acids. CDR1 is SNHLY, CDR2 FYNNEI, per germline. The CDR3 DNA sequence: TGTGCCAGCAGAAAACAGGGGACATACGAGCAGTACTTC. Translated: CASRKQGTYEQYF.

CDR3 amino acids: CASSLVRDNSPLHF. CDR3 coding DNA: TGCGCCAGCAGCTTGGTCAGGGATAATTCACCCCTCCACTTT. The chain employs TRBV5-1 and TRBJ1-6; TRBD1 might be the D (5 bases). Germline assignment: CDR1 SGHRS and CDR2 YFSETQ. V gave up 0 bases and J gave up 5 bases, with 6 bases separating them. The CDR3 runs to 14 residues. Looking up the rest from reference TRBV5-1 and TRBJ1-6 gives the full variable domain: KAGVTQTPRYLIKTRGQQVTLSCSPISGHRSVSWYQQTPGQGLQFLFEYFSETQRNKGNFPGRFSGRQFSNSRSEMNVSTLELGDSALYLCASSLVRDNSPLHFGNGTRLTVT.

This chain joins TRBV6-5 and TRBJ2-3; tentatively, D is TRBD1 (5 bases). CDR3 length: 14 residues. Germline CDR1 is MNHEY and CDR2 is SVGAGI. Deletions cut 7 bases from V and 0 bases from J, with 11 bases between. CDR3 residues: CASKGRVSTDTQYF. Here the CDR3 DNA reads TGTGCCAGCAAGGGCAGGGTGAGCACAGATACGCAGTATTTT.

This chain joins TRBV5-5 and TRBJ1-2, with D tentatively TRBD1 (6 bases). This CDR3 has 15 residues. The V end was cut by 0 bases, the J end by 4 bases, with 13 bases between. Germline V gives CDR1 SGHKS, CDR2 YYEKEE (reference sequence). The CDR3 DNA is TGTGCCAGCAGCTTGGCCATGACAGGCCTCTATGGCTACACCTTC. Its translation: CASSLAMTGLYGYTF. The full variable domain, with the rest looked up from reference TRBV5-5 and TRBJ1-2, is DAGVTQSPTHLIKTRGQQVTLRCSPISGHKSVSWYQQVLGQGPQFIFQYYEKEERGRGNFPDRFSARQFPNYSSELNVNALLLGDSALYLCASSLAMTGLYGYTFGSGTRLTVV.

The genes are TRBV20-1 and TRBJ2-3, with D perhaps TRBD1 (6 bases). There are 13 residues in the CDR3. Germline-derived CDR1 and CDR2 are DFQATT and SNEGSKA (reference sequence). The V and J ends lost 3 bases and 3 bases respectively, with 10 bases between them. CDR3 nucleotide sequence: TGCAGTGCTAGTGGTCAGGGGACAGATACGCAGTATTTT. Its translation: CSASGQGTDTQYF.

V and J are TRBV4-2 and TRBJ2-3, with TRBD2 matching 7 bases. V trimming: 1 base; J trimming: 2 bases; junction bases outside the gene matches: 3. CDR1 and CDR2 (germline): LGHNA, YNFKEQ. This CDR3 contains 15 residues. CDR3 sequence reads: CASSQGRDYTDTQYF. The CDR3 nucleotides read TGTGCCAGCAGCCAAGGGCGGGACTACACAGATACGCAGTATTTT.

The V gene is TRBV30, the J gene TRBJ2-3; D is unresolved. Per the germline V gene, CDR1 is GTSNPN and CDR2 is SVGIG (reference sequence). The CDR3 spans 12 residues. V was pared by 7 bases and J by 2 bases, with 10 bases between. CDR3 sequence (DNA): TGTGCCTTATCCGGAAACACAGATACGCAGTATTTT. This gives the protein CALSGNTDTQYF.